This T cell receptor beta chain is from a study of shared clonotypes between healthy human individuals. Overall study results and limits: The sharing of about 5% of naive CD4 clonotypes was seen across a few donors.

The CDR3 consists of 14 residues. The V gene's germline CDR1 is SGDLS and CDR2 YYNGEE. V gave up 0 bases and J gave up 0 bases, with 7 bases separating them. How the authors handled the data: Filtering differed for immunoSEQ, which gave only junction sequences without quality scores. Assay used: immunoSEQ multiplex PCR; TCRdb lists only in-frame clones, some missing. The DNA gave D and trimming, while V, J and clone size come from that table. The data contain over a million clones, roughly 96% of them singletons. Study donors comprised healthy, HIV-negative adults devoid of recent acute infection or vaccination. Remarks on this clone: Its antigen is as yet unknown.

Input material: naive CD4+ T cells sorted from blood. Subset of the sample: CD45RA+ positively selected. The sequence came from a man aged 30 to 39 in good health. V usage is TRBV9 and J usage is TRBJ2-7; the D is unclear. The CDR3 nucleotides are TGTGCCAGCAGCGTAGCCCAGTTCTCCTACGAGCAGTACTTC. It encodes CASSVAQFSYEQYF.